This TCR beta chain was captured by sequencing in a study of T-cell memory formation after mild COVID-19. Study context: TCR clusters showed largely donor specificity. Study-wide findings and caveats: Researchers report contracting CD4+ clones mostly in CM and EM, with CD8+ clones in EMRA.

Concerning this clonotype: The antigen is unknown.

Germline CDR1 and CDR2: SQVTM and ANQGSEA. The CDR3 consists of 15 residues. J gave up 2 bases and V 4 bases, and 7 bases lay outside the gene matches. Constant-segment-primed 5'RACE gave TCR alpha and TCR beta cDNA libraries with sample barcodes and UMIs. TCRdb recomputed calls from the 5' RACE reads with MiXCR, one row per CDR3 protein. The sample lists roughly 150,000 distinct CDR3 sequences, about 14% occurring once. The sample comprised PBMCs or a T cell subset sorted from them (not recorded which). The chain uses TRBV29-1 and TRBJ2-2, with 7 bases that match TRBD1. The receptor's source is an adult woman who had mild COVID-19 (a few samples of this study predate the infection). Cell type and time point are not known. CDR3 sequence reads: CSVGPGGSNTGELFF. As DNA, the CDR3 is TGCAGCGTTGGCCCAGGGGGTAGTAACACCGGGGAGCTGTTTTTT.